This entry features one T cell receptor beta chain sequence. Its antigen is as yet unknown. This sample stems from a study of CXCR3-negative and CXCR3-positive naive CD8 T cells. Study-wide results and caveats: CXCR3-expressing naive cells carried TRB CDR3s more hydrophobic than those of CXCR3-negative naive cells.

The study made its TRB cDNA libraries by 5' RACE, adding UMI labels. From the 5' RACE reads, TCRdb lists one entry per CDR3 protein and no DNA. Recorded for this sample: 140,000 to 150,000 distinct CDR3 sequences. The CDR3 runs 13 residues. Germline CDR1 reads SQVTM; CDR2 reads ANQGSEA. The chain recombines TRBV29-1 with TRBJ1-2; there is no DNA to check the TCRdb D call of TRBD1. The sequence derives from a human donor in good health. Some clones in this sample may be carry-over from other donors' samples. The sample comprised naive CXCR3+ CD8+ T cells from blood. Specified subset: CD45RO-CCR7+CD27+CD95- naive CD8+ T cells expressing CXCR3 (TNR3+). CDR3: CSVETGFNYGYTF. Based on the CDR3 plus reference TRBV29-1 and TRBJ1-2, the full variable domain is SAVISQKPSRDICQRGTSLTIQCQVDSQVTMMFWYRQQPGQSLTLIATANQGSEATYESGFVIDKFPISRPNLTFSTLTVSNMSPEDSSIYLCSVETGFNYGYTFGSGTRLTVV.